This T cell receptor beta chain derives from a study of shared clonotypes between healthy human individuals. Findings of the study overall: In the sorted subsets, rarefaction showed sequencing was incomplete despite large depth.

Naivety among CD8 cells was defined by CD45RO negativity and positive CCR7 selection, thereby excluding terminally differentiated effector memory CD45RA+ cells. Only Caucasian adults living in Nashville, Tennessee made up the donor group. The ends were cut back, 4 bases at V and 2 bases at J, with 15 bases in the middle. Germline values: CDR1 SGHAT, CDR2 FQNNGV. The CDR3 runs to 15 residues. This table comes from immunoSEQ multiplex PCR, and its TCRdb copy is limited to in-frame clones, with some not included. Of over 800,000 clones in the sample, about 92% were seen once. About this clone: What it binds is not known.

Material for sequencing was naive CD8+ T cells sorted from blood. V and J are TRBV11-2 and TRBJ2-7, with D possibly being TRBD1 or TRBD2 (5 bases each). This receptor was identified in a young man in good health. CDR3 protein: CASSYTARGAYEQYF. CDR3 nucleotide sequence: TGTGCCAGCAGCTACACGGCGCGAGGGGCCTACGAGCAGTACTTC.